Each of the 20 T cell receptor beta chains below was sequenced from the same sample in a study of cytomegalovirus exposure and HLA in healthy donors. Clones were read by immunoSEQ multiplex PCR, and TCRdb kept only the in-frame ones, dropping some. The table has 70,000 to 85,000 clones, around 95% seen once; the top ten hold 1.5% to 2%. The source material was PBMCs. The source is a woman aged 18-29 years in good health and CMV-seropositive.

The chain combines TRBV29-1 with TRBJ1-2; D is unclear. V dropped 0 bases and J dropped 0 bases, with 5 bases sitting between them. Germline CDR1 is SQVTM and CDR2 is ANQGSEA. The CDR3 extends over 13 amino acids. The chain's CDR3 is CSVEDKSNYGYTF. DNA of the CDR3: TGCAGCGTTGAAGACAAATCTAACTATGGCTACACCTTC.

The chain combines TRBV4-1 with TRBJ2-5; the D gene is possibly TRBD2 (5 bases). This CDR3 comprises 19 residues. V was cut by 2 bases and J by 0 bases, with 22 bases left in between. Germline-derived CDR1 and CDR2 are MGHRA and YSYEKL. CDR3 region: CASSQPRGRVDPYQETQYF. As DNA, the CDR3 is TGCGCCAGCAGCCAACCCCGAGGGCGGGTCGACCCGTACCAAGAGACCCAGTACTTC.

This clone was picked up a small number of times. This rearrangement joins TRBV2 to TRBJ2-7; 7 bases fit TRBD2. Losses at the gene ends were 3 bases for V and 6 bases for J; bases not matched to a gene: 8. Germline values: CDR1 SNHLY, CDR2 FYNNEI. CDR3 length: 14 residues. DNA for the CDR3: TGTGCCAGCAGTGAGGCTAGCGGCCCCCTCGAGCAGTACTTC. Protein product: CASSEASGPLEQYF. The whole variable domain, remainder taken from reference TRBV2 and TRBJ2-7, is EPEVTQTPSHQVTQMGQEVILRCVPISNHLYFYWYRQILGQKVEFLVSFYNNEISEKSEIFDDQFSVERPDGSNFTLKIRSTKLEDSAMYFCASSEASGPLEQYFGPGTRLTVT.

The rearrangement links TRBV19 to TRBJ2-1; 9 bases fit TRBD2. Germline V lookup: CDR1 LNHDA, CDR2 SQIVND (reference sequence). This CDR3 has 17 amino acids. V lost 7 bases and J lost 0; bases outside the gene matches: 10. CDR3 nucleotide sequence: TGTGCCAGTACTCAACCAGGCGGGGGGGGCTCCTACAATGAGCAGTTCTTC. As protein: CASTQPGGGGSYNEQFF.

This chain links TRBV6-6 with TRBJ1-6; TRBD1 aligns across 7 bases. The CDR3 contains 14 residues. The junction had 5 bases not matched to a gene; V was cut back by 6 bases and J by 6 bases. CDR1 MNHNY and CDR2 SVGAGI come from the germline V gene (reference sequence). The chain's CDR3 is CASSPGQINSPLHF. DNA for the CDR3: TGTGCCAGCAGCCCGGGACAGATTAATTCACCCCTCCACTTT.

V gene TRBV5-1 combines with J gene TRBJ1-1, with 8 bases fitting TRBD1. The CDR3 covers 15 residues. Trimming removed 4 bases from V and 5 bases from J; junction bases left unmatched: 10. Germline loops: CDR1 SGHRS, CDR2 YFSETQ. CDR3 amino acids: CASSMGRGLGTEAFF. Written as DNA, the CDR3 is TGCGCCAGCAGCATGGGCAGGGGGCTTGGAACTGAAGCTTTCTTT.

The CDR3 bases are TGTGCCAGCAAAGGACTAGCGGGGACCGAGCAGTACTTC. Translation: CASKGLAGTEQYF. The gene calls are TRBV6-1 and TRBJ2-7; TRBD2 matches at 12 bases. Germline trimming cut 7 bases from V and 6 bases from J; bases unmatched to any gene: 4. Germline V CDR1 and CDR2: MNHNS, SASEGT. The CDR3 runs 13 residues.

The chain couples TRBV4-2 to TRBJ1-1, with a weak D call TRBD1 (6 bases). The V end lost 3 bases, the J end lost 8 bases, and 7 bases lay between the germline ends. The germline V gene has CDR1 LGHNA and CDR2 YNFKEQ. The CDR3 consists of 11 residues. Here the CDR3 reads CASSQGTEAFF. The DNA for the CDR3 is TGTGCCAGCAGCCAGGGGACAGAAGCTTTCTTT.

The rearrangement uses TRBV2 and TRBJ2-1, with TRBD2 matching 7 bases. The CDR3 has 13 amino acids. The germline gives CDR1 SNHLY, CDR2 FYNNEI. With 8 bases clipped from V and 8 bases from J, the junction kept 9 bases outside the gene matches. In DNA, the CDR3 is TGTGCCAGCTCCTGGGGGGGTGGCGATGAGCAGTTCTTC. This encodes CASSWGGGDEQFF.

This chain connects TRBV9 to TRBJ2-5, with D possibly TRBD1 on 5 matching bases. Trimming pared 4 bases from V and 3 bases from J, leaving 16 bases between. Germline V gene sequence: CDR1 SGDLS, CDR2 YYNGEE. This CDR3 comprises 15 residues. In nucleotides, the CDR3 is TGTGCCAGCAGCTATGCCCCGACAGAGGAAGAGACCCAGTACTTC. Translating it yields CASSYAPTEEETQYF.

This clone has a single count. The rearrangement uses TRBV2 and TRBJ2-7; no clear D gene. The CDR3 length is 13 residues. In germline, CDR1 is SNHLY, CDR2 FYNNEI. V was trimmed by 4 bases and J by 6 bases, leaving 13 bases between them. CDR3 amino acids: CASSVGGDGEQYF. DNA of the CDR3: TGTGCCAGCAGTGTGGGTGGAGACGGCGAGCAGTACTTC. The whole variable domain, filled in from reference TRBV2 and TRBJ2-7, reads EPEVTQTPSHQVTQMGQEVILRCVPISNHLYFYWYRQILGQKVEFLVSFYNNEISEKSEIFDDQFSVERPDGSNFTLKIRSTKLEDSAMYFCASSVGGDGEQYFGPGTRLTVT.

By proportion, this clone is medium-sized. The DNA for the CDR3 is TGTGCCAGCAGTGTAGAAGATACGCAGTATTTT. It translates to CASSVEDTQYF. The chain couples TRBV2 to TRBJ2-3; D remains ambiguous. Per the germline V gene, CDR1 is SNHLY and CDR2 is FYNNEI. The CDR3 loop spans 11 amino acids. V dropped 4 bases and J dropped 5 bases, with 4 bases sitting between them.

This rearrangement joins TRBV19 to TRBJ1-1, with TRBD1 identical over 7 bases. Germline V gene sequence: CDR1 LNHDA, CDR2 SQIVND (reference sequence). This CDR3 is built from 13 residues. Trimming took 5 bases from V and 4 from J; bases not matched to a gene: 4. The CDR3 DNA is TGTGCCAGTAGTCAGACAGGGAGCACTGAAGCTTTCTTT. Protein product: CASSQTGSTEAFF.

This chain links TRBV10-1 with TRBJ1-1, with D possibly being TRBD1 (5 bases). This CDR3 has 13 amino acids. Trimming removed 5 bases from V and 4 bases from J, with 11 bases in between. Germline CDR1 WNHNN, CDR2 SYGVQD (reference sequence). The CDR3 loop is CASSPQGGTEAFF. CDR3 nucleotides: TGCGCCAGCAGTCCGCAGGGAGGCACTGAAGCTTTCTTT.

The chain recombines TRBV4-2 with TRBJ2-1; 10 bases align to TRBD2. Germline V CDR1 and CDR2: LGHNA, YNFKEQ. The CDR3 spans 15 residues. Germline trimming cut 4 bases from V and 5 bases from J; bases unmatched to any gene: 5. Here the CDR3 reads CASSRGTSDDNEQFF. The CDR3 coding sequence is TGTGCCAGCAGCCGTGGGACTAGCGACGACAATGAGCAGTTCTTC.

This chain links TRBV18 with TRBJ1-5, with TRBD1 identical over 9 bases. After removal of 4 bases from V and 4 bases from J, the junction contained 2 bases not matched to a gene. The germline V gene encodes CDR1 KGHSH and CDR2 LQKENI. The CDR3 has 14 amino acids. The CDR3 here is CASSRGTGNQPQHF. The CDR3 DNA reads TGTGCCAGCTCACGAGGGACAGGGAATCAGCCCCAGCATTTT. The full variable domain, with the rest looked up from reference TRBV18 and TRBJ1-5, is NAGVMQNPRHLVRRRGQEARLRCSPMKGHSHVYWYRQLPEEGLKFMVYLQKENIIDESGMPKERFSAEFPKEGPSILRIQQVVRGDSAAYFCASSRGTGNQPQHFGDGTRLSIL.

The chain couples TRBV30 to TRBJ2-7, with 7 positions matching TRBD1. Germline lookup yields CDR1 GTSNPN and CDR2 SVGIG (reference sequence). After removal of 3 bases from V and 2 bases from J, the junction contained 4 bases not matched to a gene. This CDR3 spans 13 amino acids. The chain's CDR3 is CAWRAGTAYEQYF. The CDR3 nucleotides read TGTGCCTGGAGAGCCGGGACAGCCTACGAGCAGTACTTC.

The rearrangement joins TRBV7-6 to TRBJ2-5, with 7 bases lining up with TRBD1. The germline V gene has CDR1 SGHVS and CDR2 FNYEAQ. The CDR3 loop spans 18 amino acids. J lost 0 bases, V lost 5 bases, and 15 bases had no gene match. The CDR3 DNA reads TGTGCCAGCAGCCCCGGGTTGATTGGGACAGAGTACCAAGAGACCCAGTACTTC. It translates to CASSPGLIGTEYQETQYF. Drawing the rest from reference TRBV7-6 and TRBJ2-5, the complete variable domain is GAGVSQSPRYKVTKRGQDVALRCDPISGHVSLYWYRQALGQGPEFLTYFNYEAQQDKSGLPNDRFSAERPEGSISTLTIQRTEQRDSAMYRCASSPGLIGTEYQETQYFGPGTRLLVL.

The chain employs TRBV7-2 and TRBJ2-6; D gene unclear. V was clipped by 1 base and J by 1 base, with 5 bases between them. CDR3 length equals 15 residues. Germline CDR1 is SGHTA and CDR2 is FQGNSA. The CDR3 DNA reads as TGTGCCAGCAGCTTAGGCAGGTCTGGGGCCAACGTCCTGACTTTC. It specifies CASSLGRSGANVLTF.

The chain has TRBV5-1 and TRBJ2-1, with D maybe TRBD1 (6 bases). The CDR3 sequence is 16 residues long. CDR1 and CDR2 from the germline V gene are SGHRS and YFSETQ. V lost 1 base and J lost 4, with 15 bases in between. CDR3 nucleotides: TGCGCCAGCAGCTTGTCCCCCGGCAGGGGATACAATGAGCAGTTCTTC. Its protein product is CASSLSPGRGYNEQFF.